This T cell receptor beta chain was captured in a study of read filtering for tumor transcriptome and immune sequencing. The library was built from about 400 ng RNA with molecular barcoded adaptors for alpha/delta and beta/gamma chains. TCRdb used MiXCR to reprocess the reads, holding one entry per CDR3 protein. The sample yields approximately 150,000 distinct CDR3 sequences, roughly 13% seen once. V was clipped by 3 bases and J by 9 bases, with 8 bases between them. Germline CDR1 and CDR2: DFQATT and SNEGSKA (reference sequence). The CDR3 consists of 10 residues. Material: a population of CD138-negative cells sorted from bone marrow. This sequence was found in a donor aged 40 or older with multiple myeloma. This chain connects TRBV20-1 to TRBJ1-1, with D possibly being TRBD1 (6 bases). CDR3 region: CSASGTKAFF. The DNA of the CDR3 is TGCAGTGCTAGCGGGACAAAAGCTTTCTTT.